The 5 T cell receptor beta chains below all came from one sample that was sequenced in a study of Graves' ophthalmopathy and Graves' hyperthyroidism. Amplified TCR beta CDR3 regions were obtained using RNA transcripts as template. First-round RT-PCR with HTBI primers preceded a second-round multiplex PCR. TCRdb fed the multiplex PCR reads into MiXCR, producing one record per CDR3 protein. Here the sample spans more than 300,000 distinct CDR3 sequences, approximately 18% being singletons. Sequencing was done on a sample of peripheral blood. Every receptor here comes from an adult woman with stable Graves' hyperthyroidism.

This clonotype was counted only a few times. The chain recombines TRBV7-9 with TRBJ1-1; D is uncertain. With 5 bases removed from V and 6 bases from J, the gap between germline ends came to 13 bases. This CDR3 contains 13 residues. Germline V CDR1 and CDR2: SEHNR, FQNEAQ (reference sequence). CDR3 residues: CASSLMELAEAFF. DNA for the CDR3: TGTGCCAGCAGCCTAATGGAGTTGGCTGAAGCTTTCTTT.

This clonotype was detected ten times or more. The gene calls are TRBV11-2 and TRBJ2-5; 9 bases are a match to TRBD1. Germline V CDR1 and CDR2: SGHAT, FQNNGV. Germline trimming cut 5 bases from V and 5 bases from J; bases unmatched to any gene: 12. This CDR3 has 16 residues. The CDR3 nucleotides are TGTGCCAGCAGCCGGCTTGGGACAGGGAGGGGTGAGACCCAGTACTTC. This codes for CASSRLGTGRGETQYF.

This clonotype was counted many times. The genes are TRBV19 and TRBJ1-5; 7 nucleotides agree with TRBD1. Germline V gives CDR1 LNHDA, CDR2 SQIVND (reference sequence). The V and J ends lost 8 bases and 1 base, in that order; junction bases with no gene match: 11. The CDR3 covers 16 residues. The CDR3 protein is CASGTQGRVSNQPQHF. In DNA form, the CDR3 reads TGTGCCAGTGGAACACAGGGGAGGGTAAGCAATCAGCCCCAGCATTTT.

This clonotype was found many times. This chain joins TRBV29-1 and TRBJ2-7, with D perhaps TRBD2 (5 bases). V lost 7 bases and J lost 3, with 16 bases in between. Germline CDR1 and CDR2: SQVTM and ANQGSEA. The CDR3 has 13 amino acids. As DNA, the CDR3 is TGCAGCGCCGCCTTTTATAGCGACTACGAGCAGTACTTC. Translating gives CSAAFYSDYEQYF.

This clonotype was counted at least ten times. The chain has TRBV12-3 or TRBV12-4 and TRBJ2-2; possibly TRBD1 for D (5 bases). V dropped 6 bases and J dropped 5 bases, with 10 bases sitting between them. This CDR3 contains 13 residues. The CDR3 region has the DNA TGTGCCAGCAGCCTTCGACAGACCGGGGAGCTGTTTTTT. Amino acid sequence: CASSLRQTGELFF.